The clone carrying this T cell receptor beta chain appeared a few times. The antigen is unknown. Sequenced by immunoSEQ multiplex PCR; TCRdb stores in-frame clones only, minus some. The sample records about 24,000 clones, roughly 64% being singletons. Treatment meaning: treatment-naive control, cytoreductive nephrectomy. Treatment-naive patients without radiation supplied the control tumors at nephrectomy. The data are from a study of radiation and T cells in renal cell carcinoma. Regarding the study as a whole: Irradiated tumors held more dominant CDR3 motifs than control tumors. In nephrectomy-only tumors, top 100 clonotypes averaged around 45%, versus around 54% irradiated. Intratumoral heterogeneity was not captured in these roughly 1 g regions.

This CDR3 region has 14 residues. The germline V gene encodes CDR1 KGHSH and CDR2 LQKENI. The junction had 1 base not matched to a gene; V was cut back by 2 bases and J by 0 bases. The TCR originated in a man in his forties with renal cell carcinoma. The V and J genes are TRBV18 and TRBJ2-7; 7 bases agree with TRBD2. Sequenced material: tumor tissue, taken from a patient whose treatment was nephrectomy without radiotherapy. The CDR3 is CASSPKRGSYEQYF. The DNA for the CDR3 is TGTGCCAGCTCACCAAAGCGGGGCTCCTACGAGCAGTACTTC.